This T cell receptor beta chain was obtained from a study of T cells after yellow fever vaccination. Overall study: Libraries from low-cell-number fractions were prepared with the SMART-Seq v4 Ultra Low Input RNA kit.

In the case of this clonotype: Antigen unknown. Sequence at one end of the junction differs from germline and may be a read error.

From germline, CDR1 is LGHNA and CDR2 YNFKEQ. The CDR3 spans 15 residues. Study results and limitations: Most primary-vaccination clones reappeared after the booster (less than 98% CD4, roughly 88% CD8).

The authors made TCR cDNA by 5'RACE template switching, adding a universal primer site and UMIs. MiXCR was run by TCRdb on the 5' RACE reads, yielding one entry per CDR3 protein. The data hold hundreds of thousands of distinct CDR3 sequences, with 7.5% to 9% observed a single time. The source material was PBMCs, sampled on the day of the first yellow fever vaccination. This sequence joins TRBV4-2 and TRBJ2-1, with D tentatively TRBD1 or TRBD2 (5 bases each). The TCR sequence derives from a man younger than 35 who received the YFV17D yellow fever vaccine. This CDR3 reads CASSQGASWDGERFF. In nucleotides, the CDR3 is TGTGCCAGCAGCCAAGGAGCTAGCTGGGACGGGGAGCGGTTCTTC.